This T cell receptor beta chain originates from a study of OX40 agonist ivuxolimab in advanced cancers. Sequenced by immunoSEQ multiplex PCR; TCRdb stores in-frame clones only, minus some. Found here are more than 55,000 clones, approximately 92% of them singletons; the top ten hold about an eighth. After removal of 4 bases from V and 6 bases from J, the junction contained 10 bases not matched to a gene. The CDR3 has 16 amino acids. Germline V lookup: CDR1 SGHTA, CDR2 FQGTGA. The origin of this receptor is an adult with an advanced solid tumor such as melanoma, head and neck, liver or kidney cancer. Here the sequenced sample was CD4+ or CD8+ T cells sorted from blood, taken in a trial of the OX40 agonist ivuxolimab. V gene TRBV7-3 combines with J gene TRBJ2-2; the match to TRBD2 covers 8 bases. CDR3 bases: TGTGCCAGCAGCTCCGGGCCACCGGGGGGGCCCGGGGAGCTGTTTTTT. Translated, it gives CASSSGPPGGPGELFF.